The sequence of this T cell receptor beta chain was determined in a study of T-cell memory formation after mild COVID-19. Findings and caveats of the study: The pre-infection memory compartment contained some responding clones, suggesting cross-reactive memory joined.

There are a few counts of this clonotype. Its target is unknown. TCRdb analysed the 5' RACE reads with MiXCR anew, one entry per CDR3 protein. This table has around 340,000 distinct CDR3 sequences, more than 20% appearing once. This CDR3 has 16 residues. The germline V gene has CDR1 SGHTA and CDR2 FQGNSA. The V end was cut by 5 bases, the J end by 2 bases, with 16 bases between. Input material: PBMCs or a T cell subset sorted from them (not recorded which). The sequence was obtained from an adult woman who had mild COVID-19 (a few samples of this study predate the infection). Cell type and time point are not known. The chain uses TRBV7-2 and TRBJ1-5, with D possibly matching TRBD1 (5 bases). For the CDR3, the DNA is TGTGCCAGCAGCGGAGGGACGGCCGGCGGCAATCAGCCCCAGCATTTT. Encoded protein: CASSGGTAGGNQPQHF.